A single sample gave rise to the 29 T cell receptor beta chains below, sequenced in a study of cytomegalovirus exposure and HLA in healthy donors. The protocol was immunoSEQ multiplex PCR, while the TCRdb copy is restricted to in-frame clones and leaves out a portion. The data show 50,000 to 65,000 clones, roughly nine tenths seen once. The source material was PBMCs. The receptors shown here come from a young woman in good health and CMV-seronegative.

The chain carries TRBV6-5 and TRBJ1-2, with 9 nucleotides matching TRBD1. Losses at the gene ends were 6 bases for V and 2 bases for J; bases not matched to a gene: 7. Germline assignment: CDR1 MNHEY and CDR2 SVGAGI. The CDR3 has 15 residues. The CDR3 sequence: CASSNRGRNNYGYTF. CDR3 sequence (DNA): TGTGCCAGCAGCAACAGGGGGCGCAACAACTATGGCTACACCTTC.

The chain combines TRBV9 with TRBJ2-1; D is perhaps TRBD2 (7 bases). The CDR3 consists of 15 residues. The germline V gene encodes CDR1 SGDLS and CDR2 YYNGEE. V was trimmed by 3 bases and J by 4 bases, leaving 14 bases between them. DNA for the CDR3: TGTGCCAGCAGCGAGGAGGGGGGAGGGTACAATGAGCAGTTCTTC. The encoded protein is CASSEEGGGYNEQFF.

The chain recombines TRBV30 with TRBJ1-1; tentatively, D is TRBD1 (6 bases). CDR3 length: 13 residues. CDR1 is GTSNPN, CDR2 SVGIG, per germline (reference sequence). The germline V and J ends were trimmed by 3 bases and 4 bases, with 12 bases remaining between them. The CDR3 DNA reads TGTGCCTGGAGAGGTGGGGGCTTCACTGAAGCTTTCTTT. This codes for CAWRGGGFTEAFF. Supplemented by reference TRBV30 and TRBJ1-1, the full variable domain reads SQTIHQWPATLVQPVGSPLSLECTVEGTSNPNLYWYRQAAGRGLQLLFYSVGIGQISSEVPQNLSASRPQDRQFILSSKKLLLSDSGFYLCAWRGGGFTEAFFGQGTRLTVV.

CDR3 loop: CASSAGGRTEAFF. The CDR3 DNA sequence: TGTGCCAGCAGCGCAGGGGGCAGAACTGAAGCTTTCTTT. This chain uses TRBV5-6 with TRBJ1-1; TRBD1 agrees at 8 bases. Losses at the gene ends were 4 bases for V and 5 bases for J; bases not matched to a gene: 4. From germline, CDR1 is SGHDT and CDR2 YYEEEE. The CDR3 covers 13 residues.

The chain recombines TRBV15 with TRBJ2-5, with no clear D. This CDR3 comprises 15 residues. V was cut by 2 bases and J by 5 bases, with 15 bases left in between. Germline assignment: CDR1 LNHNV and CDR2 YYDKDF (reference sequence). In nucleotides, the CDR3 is TGTGCCACCAGCAGACCCTTCGGAATCAGGGAGACCCAGTACTTC. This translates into CATSRPFGIRETQYF.

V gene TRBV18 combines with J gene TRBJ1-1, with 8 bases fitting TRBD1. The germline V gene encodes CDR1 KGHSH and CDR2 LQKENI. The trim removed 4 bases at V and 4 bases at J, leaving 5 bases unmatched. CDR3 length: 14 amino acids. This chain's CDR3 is CASSLDRGGTEAFF. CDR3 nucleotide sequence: TGTGCCAGCTCACTAGACAGGGGAGGCACTGAAGCTTTCTTT.

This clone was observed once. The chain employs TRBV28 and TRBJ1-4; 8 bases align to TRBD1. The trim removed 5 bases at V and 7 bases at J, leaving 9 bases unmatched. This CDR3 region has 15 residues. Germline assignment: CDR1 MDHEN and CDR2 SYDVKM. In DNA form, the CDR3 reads TGTGCCAGCAGTATCCCACAGGGGGGGTTTGAAAAACTGTTTTTT. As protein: CASSIPQGGFEKLFF. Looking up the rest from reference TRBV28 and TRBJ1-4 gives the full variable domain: DVKVTQSSRYLVKRTGEKVFLECVQDMDHENMFWYRQDPGLGLRLIYFSYDVKMKEKGDIPEGYSVSREKKERFSLILESASTNQTSMYLCASSIPQGGFEKLFFGSGTQLSVL.

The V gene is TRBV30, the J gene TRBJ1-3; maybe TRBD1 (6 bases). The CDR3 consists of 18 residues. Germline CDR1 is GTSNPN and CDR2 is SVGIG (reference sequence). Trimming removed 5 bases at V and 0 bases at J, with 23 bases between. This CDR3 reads CAWDYGIRGGSSGNTIYF. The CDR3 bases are TGTGCCTGGGACTACGGGATCAGGGGCGGAAGCTCTGGAAACACCATATATTTT.

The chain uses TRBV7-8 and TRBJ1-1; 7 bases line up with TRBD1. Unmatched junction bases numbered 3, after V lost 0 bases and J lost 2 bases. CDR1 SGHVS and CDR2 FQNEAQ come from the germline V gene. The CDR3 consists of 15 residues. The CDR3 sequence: CASSLARTGNTEAFF. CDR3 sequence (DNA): TGTGCCAGCAGCTTAGCGAGGACAGGTAACACTGAAGCTTTCTTT.

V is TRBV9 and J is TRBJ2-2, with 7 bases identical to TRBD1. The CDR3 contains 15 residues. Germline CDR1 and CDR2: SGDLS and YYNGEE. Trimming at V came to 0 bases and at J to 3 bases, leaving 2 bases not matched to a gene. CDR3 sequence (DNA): TGTGCCAGCAGCGTAGGAGGGGGCTACACCGGGGAGCTGTTTTTT. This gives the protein CASSVGGGYTGELFF.

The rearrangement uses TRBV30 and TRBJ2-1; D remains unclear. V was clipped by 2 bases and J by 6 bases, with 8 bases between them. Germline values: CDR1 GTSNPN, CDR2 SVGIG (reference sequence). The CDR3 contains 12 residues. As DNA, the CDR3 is TGTGCCTGGAGTAGCCTCTCCAATGAGCAGTTCTTC. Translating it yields CAWSSLSNEQFF.

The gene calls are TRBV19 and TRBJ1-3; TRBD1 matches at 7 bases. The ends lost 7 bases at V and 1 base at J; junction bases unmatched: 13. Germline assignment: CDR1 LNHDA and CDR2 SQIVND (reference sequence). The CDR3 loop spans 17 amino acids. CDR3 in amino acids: CASKRAGGAHSGNTIYF. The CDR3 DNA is TGTGCCAGTAAACGGGCAGGGGGTGCTCATTCTGGAAACACCATATATTTT.

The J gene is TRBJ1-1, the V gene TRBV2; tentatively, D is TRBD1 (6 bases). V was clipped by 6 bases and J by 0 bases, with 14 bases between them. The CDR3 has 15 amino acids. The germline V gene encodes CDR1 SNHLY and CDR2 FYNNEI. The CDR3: CASSDLGTLNTEAFF. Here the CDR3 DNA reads TGTGCCAGCAGCGACCTTGGGACACTGAACACTGAAGCTTTCTTT.

CDR3 DNA: TGTGCCAGTAGTGGGCAGGGGAATTCACCCCTCCACTTT. It translates to CASSGQGNSPLHF. The chain employs TRBV19 and TRBJ1-6, with D possibly TRBD1 on 6 matching bases. Germline CDR1 LNHDA, CDR2 SQIVND (reference sequence). V shed 5 bases and J shed 7 bases, with 9 bases lying between them. The CDR3 extends over 13 amino acids.

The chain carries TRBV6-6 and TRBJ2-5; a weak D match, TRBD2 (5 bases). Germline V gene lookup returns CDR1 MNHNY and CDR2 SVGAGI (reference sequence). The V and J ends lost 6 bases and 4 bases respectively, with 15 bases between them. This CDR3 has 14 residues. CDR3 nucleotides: TGTGCCAGCAGCCCAGAGGGCATCGGAGAGACCCAGTACTTC. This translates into CASSPEGIGETQYF.

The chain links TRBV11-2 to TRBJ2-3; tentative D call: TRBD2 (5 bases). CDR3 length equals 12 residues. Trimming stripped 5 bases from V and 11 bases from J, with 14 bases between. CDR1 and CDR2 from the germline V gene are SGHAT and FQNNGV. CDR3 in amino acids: CASSPSGVGQYF. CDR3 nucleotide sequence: TGTGCCAGCAGCCCCTCCGGGGTGGGGCAGTATTTT.

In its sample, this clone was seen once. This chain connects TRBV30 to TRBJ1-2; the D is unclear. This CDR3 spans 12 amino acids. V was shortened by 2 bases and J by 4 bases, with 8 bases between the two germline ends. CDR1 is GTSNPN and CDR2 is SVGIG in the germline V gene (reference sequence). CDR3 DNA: TGTGCCTGGAGTCCCGTCGGCTATGGCTACACCTTC. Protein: CAWSPVGYGYTF.

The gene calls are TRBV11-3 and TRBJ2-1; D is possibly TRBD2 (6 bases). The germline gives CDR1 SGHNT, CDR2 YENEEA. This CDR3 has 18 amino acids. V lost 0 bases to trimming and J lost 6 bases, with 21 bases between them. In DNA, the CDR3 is TGTGCCAGCAGCTTAGATCAGGGAGGTTCCAACTTACGCAATGAGCAGTTCTTC. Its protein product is CASSLDQGGSNLRNEQFF.

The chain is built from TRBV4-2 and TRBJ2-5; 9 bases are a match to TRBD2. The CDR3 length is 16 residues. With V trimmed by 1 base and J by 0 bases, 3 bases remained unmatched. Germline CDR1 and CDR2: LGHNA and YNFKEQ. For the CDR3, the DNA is TGTGCCAGCAGCCAAGCCGGGACTAGCTACCAAGAGACCCAGTACTTC. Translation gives CASSQAGTSYQETQYF.

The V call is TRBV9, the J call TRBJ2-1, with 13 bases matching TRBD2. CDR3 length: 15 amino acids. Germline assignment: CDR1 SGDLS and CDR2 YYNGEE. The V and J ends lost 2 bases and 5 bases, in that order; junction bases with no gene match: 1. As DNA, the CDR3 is TGTGCCAGCAGCGTGACTAGCGGGGGGAACAATGAGCAGTTCTTC. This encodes CASSVTSGGNNEQFF.

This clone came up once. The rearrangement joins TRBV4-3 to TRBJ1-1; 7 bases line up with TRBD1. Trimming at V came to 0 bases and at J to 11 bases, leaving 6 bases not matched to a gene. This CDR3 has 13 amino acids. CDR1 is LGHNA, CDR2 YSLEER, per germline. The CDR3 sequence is CASSQDRSQGAFF. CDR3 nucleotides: TGCGCCAGCAGCCAAGATAGGTCACAGGGGGCTTTCTTT.

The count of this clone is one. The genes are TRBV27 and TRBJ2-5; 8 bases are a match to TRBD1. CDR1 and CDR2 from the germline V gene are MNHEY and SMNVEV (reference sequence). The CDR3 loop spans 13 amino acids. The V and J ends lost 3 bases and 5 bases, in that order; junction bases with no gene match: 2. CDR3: CASSFGQGETQYF. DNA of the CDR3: TGTGCCAGCAGTTTCGGACAGGGCGAGACCCAGTACTTC.

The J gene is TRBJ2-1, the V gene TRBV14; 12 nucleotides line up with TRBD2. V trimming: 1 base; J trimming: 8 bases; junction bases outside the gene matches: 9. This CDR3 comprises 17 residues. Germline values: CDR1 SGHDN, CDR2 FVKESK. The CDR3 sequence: CASSQVRWTSGMDEQFF. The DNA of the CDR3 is TGTGCCAGCAGCCAAGTTCGCTGGACTAGCGGGATGGATGAGCAGTTCTTC.

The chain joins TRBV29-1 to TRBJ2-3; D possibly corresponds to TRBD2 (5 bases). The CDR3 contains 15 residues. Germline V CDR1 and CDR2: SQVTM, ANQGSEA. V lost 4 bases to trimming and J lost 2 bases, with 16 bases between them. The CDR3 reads CSVAPGLMATDTQYF. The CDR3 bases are TGCAGCGTTGCACCAGGACTGATGGCCACAGATACGCAGTATTTT.

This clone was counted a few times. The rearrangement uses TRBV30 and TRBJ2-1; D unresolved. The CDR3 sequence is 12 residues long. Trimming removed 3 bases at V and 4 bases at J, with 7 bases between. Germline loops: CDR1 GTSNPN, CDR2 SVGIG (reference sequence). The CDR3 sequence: CAWSLTYNEQFF. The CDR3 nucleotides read TGTGCCTGGAGCTTAACATACAATGAGCAGTTCTTC.

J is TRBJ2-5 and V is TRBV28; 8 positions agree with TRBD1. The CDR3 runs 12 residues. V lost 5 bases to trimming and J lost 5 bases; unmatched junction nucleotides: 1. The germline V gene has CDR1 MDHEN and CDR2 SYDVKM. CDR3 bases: TGTGCCAGCAGTCACAGGGGGGAGACCCAGTACTTC. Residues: CASSHRGETQYF.

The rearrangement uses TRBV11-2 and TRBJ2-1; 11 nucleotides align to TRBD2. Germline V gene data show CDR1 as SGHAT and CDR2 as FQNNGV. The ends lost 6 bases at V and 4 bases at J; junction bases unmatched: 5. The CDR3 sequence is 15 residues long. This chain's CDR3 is CASRRVAGGYNEQFF. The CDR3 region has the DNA TGTGCCAGCAGACGCGTAGCGGGAGGGTACAATGAGCAGTTCTTC.

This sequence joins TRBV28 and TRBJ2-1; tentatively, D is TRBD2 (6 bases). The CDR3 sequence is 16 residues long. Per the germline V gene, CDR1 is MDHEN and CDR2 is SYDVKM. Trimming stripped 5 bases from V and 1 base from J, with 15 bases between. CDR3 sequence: CASSRRFGGSYNEQFF. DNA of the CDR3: TGTGCCAGCAGTCGTCGGTTCGGGGGATCCTACAATGAGCAGTTCTTC.

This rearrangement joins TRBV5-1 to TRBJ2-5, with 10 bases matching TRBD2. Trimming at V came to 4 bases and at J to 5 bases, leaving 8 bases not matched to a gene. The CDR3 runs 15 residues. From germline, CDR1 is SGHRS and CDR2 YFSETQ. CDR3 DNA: TGCGCCAGCAGCGATGGGCTAGCGGGAGTGGAGACCCAGTACTTC. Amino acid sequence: CASSDGLAGVETQYF.